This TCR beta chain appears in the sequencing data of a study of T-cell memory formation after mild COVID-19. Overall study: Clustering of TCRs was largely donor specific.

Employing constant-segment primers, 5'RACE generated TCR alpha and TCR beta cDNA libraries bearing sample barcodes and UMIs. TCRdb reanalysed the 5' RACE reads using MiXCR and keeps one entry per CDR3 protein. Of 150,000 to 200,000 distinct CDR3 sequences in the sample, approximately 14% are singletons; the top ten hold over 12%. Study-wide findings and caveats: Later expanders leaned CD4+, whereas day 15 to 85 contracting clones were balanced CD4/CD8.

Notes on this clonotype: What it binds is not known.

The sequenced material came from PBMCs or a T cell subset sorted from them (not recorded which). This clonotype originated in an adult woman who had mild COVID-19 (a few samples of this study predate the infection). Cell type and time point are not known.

The CDR3 protein is CASSQDRLAGGRNEQFF. The CDR3 nucleotides read TGCGCCAGCAGCCAAGATCGGCTAGCGGGAGGGAGGAATGAGCAGTTCTTC. The J gene is TRBJ2-1, the V gene TRBV4-3; 12 bases align to TRBD2. CDR1 LGHNA and CDR2 YSLEER come from the germline V gene. The CDR3 loop spans 17 amino acids. Trimming cost V 0 bases and J 7 bases; bases outside gene matches: 7.